Below, 20 T cell receptor beta chains from the same sample are listed, as sequenced in a study of blood T cell repertoires in COVID-19. Clones were read by immunoSEQ multiplex PCR, and TCRdb kept only the in-frame ones, dropping some. Of approximately 300,000 clones in the sample, about nine tenths are singletons; the top ten hold 4.5% to 6.5%. Sequenced sample: PBMCs or T cells enriched from blood (not recorded which). These receptors were taken from a man aged 60 to 69 who had recovered from COVID-19.

CDR3 coding DNA: TGCGCCAGCAGCGATGAGCAGTTCTTC. Its translation: CASSDEQFF. The chain couples TRBV10-1 to TRBJ2-1, with D hard to call. The germline V gene encodes CDR1 WNHNN and CDR2 SYGVQD (reference sequence). The V gene lost 6 bases and the J gene lost 8 bases, with 2 bases spanning the gap. The CDR3 is 9 residues long.

The CDR3 DNA follows: TGTGCCAGCAGTGAAACCCGACTAGCGGGAGGCCTGGAGACCCAGTACTTC. It codes for CASSETRLAGGLETQYF. The chain recombines TRBV2 with TRBJ2-5, with 13 bases lining up with TRBD2. The CDR3 covers 17 residues. Germline-derived CDR1 and CDR2 are SNHLY and FYNNEI. V was clipped by 2 bases and J by 5 bases; unmatched bases: 8.

The chain is built from TRBV4-3 and TRBJ2-7, with 10 positions matching TRBD2. The CDR3 consists of 17 residues. The germline gives CDR1 LGHNA, CDR2 YSLEER. J lost 2 bases, V lost 2 bases, and 9 bases had no gene match. This CDR3 is CASSQRLAGGVTYEQYF. DNA for the CDR3: TGCGCCAGCAGCCAAAGGTTAGCGGGGGGCGTCACCTACGAGCAGTACTTC.

In its sample, this clone was seen a few times. The chain uses TRBV5-1 and TRBJ2-1; possible D gene TRBD2, 6 bases. CDR1 and CDR2 (germline): SGHRS, YFSETQ. V lost 0 bases, J lost 5 bases, and 12 bases lay in between. The CDR3 is 15 residues long. The chain's CDR3 is CASSLAGESHNEQFF. CDR3 DNA sequence: TGCGCCAGCAGCTTGGCGGGAGAGTCCCACAATGAGCAGTTCTTC.

This clone was found a few times. This chain connects TRBV10-3 to TRBJ1-1; D gene ambiguous. Per germline, CDR1 ENHRY and CDR2 SYGVKD. The V and J ends lost 2 bases and 1 base respectively, with 11 bases between them. The CDR3 contains 15 residues. CDR3 region: CAISEEHAGNTEAFF. In DNA, the CDR3 is TGTGCCATCAGTGAGGAGCACGCTGGGAACACTGAAGCTTTCTTT.

The V and J genes are TRBV18 and TRBJ2-7, with 8 bases fitting TRBD1. Per germline, CDR1 KGHSH and CDR2 LQKENI. V was clipped by 1 base and J by 5 bases; unmatched bases: 7. This CDR3 is 15 amino acids long. In DNA form, the CDR3 reads TGTGCCAGCTCACCACGGACGACAGGGGTGCACGAGCAGTACTTC. As protein: CASSPRTTGVHEQYF.

The genes are TRBV7-9 and TRBJ1-5, with 9 bases identical to TRBD1. Germline CDR1 and CDR2: SEHNR and FQNEAQ (reference sequence). The CDR3 runs 19 residues. Trimming took 3 bases from V and 2 from J; bases not matched to a gene: 14. CDR3 nucleotides: TGTGCCAGCAGCTTCAACCGAAAGACAGGGGGGAATGGCAATCAGCCCCAGCATTTT. Translated, it gives CASSFNRKTGGNGNQPQHF.

This chain joins TRBV7-6 and TRBJ2-3; 10 nucleotides line up with TRBD2. Trimming cost V 5 bases and J 1 base; bases outside gene matches: 3. This CDR3 has 15 residues. Germline CDR1 SGHVS, CDR2 FNYEAQ. The DNA for the CDR3 is TGTGCCAGCAGCGTACTAGCGGGACGCACAGATACGCAGTATTTT. It codes for CASSVLAGRTDTQYF.

V usage is TRBV19 and J usage is TRBJ2-7; a weak D match, TRBD2 (6 bases). With 3 bases removed from V and 6 bases from J, the gap between germline ends came to 18 bases. This CDR3 is 15 amino acids long. Germline V gene sequence: CDR1 LNHDA, CDR2 SQIVND (reference sequence). CDR3 region: CASSIRDGGSSEQYF. Written as DNA, the CDR3 is TGTGCCAGTAGTATCCGCGACGGGGGATCTTCCGAGCAGTACTTC.

This sequence joins TRBV3-1 (or the pseudogene TRBV3-2) and TRBJ2-7, with a weak D call TRBD2 (6 bases). This CDR3 is 15 amino acids long. V was cut by 0 bases and J by 0 bases, with 9 bases left in between. Germline-derived CDR1 and CDR2 are LGHDT and YNNKEL (reference sequence). The CDR3 nucleotides are TGTGCCAGCAGCCAAGAGTCGGGAGTCTCCTACGAGCAGTACTTC. This gives the protein CASSQESGVSYEQYF.

The chain couples TRBV21-1 to TRBJ2-1; TRBD2, the table's D call, lacks a check against the DNA. TRBV21-1 is deemed a pseudogene. This CDR3 contains 15 residues. The CDR3 DNA sequence: TGTGCCAGCACTAAAAAGCGGGAGGCTCACAATGAGCAGTTCTTC. Its translation: CASTKKREAHNEQFF.

This chain links TRBV7-9 with TRBJ2-1; TRBD2 aligns across 7 bases. Per germline, CDR1 SEHNR and CDR2 FQNEAQ (reference sequence). Germline trimming cut 3 bases from V and 5 bases from J; bases unmatched to any gene: 13. The CDR3 is 17 amino acids. The CDR3 DNA follows: TGTGCCAGCAGCTTGTACCCGCGGGAGTTGAAAAACAATGAGCAGTTCTTC. Translating it yields CASSLYPRELKNNEQFF.

The rearrangement links TRBV7-9 to TRBJ2-5; unclear D gene. The CDR3 runs to 13 residues. Germline CDR1 reads SEHNR; CDR2 reads FQNEAQ (reference sequence). V lost 4 bases and J lost 0, with 6 bases in between. The CDR3: CASSSVYQETQYF. In DNA form, the CDR3 reads TGTGCCAGCAGCTCGGTGTACCAAGAGACCCAGTACTTC. Using reference TRBV7-9 and TRBJ2-5 for the parts outside the CDR3, the full variable domain is DTGVSQNPRHKITKRGQNVTFRCDPISEHNRLYWYRQTLGQGPEFLTYFQNEAQLEKSRLLSDRFSAERPKGSFSTLEIQRTEQGDSAMYLCASSSVYQETQYFGPGTRLLVL.

The V gene is TRBV28, the J gene TRBJ2-7; 10 bases line up with TRBD2. Germline V gene sequence: CDR1 MDHEN, CDR2 SYDVKM. J was trimmed by 0 bases and V by 5 bases; bases with no gene match: 1. The CDR3 is 14 residues long. This CDR3 reads CASSASGSSYEQYF. Here the CDR3 DNA reads TGTGCCAGCAGTGCTAGCGGGAGCTCCTACGAGCAGTACTTC.

The chain combines TRBV5-5 with TRBJ1-3; 11 positions agree with TRBD1. This CDR3 has 15 residues. V shed 3 bases and J 2 bases; nucleotides not matched to a gene: 1. The germline gives CDR1 SGHKS, CDR2 YYEKEE (reference sequence). The CDR3 loop reads CASSWGQGAGNTIYF. The CDR3 DNA is TGTGCCAGCAGCTGGGGACAGGGGGCTGGAAACACCATATATTTT.

As DNA, the CDR3 is TGTGCCAGCAGCTCAATGCAGGGGCTCACCGGGGAGCTGTTTTTT. It codes for CASSSMQGLTGELFF. The chain couples TRBV11-2 to TRBJ2-2; D perhaps matches TRBD1 (6 bases). CDR3 length equals 15 residues. V lost 4 bases and J lost 4, with 13 bases in between. Germline CDR1 reads SGHAT; CDR2 reads FQNNGV. The whole variable domain, remainder taken from reference TRBV11-2 and TRBJ2-2, is EAGVAQSPRYKIIEKRQSVAFWCNPISGHATLYWYQQILGQGPKLLIQFQNNGVVDDSQLPKDRFSAERLKGVDSTLKIQPAKLEDSAVYLCASSSMQGLTGELFFGEGSRLTVL.

V is TRBV7-2 and J is TRBJ2-3; TRBD1 might be the D (5 bases). V was shortened by 5 bases and J by 13 bases, with 16 bases between the two germline ends. The CDR3 runs to 12 residues. Per the germline V gene, CDR1 is SGHTA and CDR2 is FQGNSA. CDR3 nucleotides: TGTGCCAGCAGCCCTGGGGCAGGTCAAAAGTATTTT. It yields the protein CASSPGAGQKYF.

The rearrangement uses TRBV28 and TRBJ2-3, with 8 bases that match TRBD1. Per germline, CDR1 MDHEN and CDR2 SYDVKM. This CDR3 is built from 16 residues. V was pared by 7 bases and J by 4 bases, with 13 bases of the junction left unmatched. The chain's CDR3 is CASILYRTGPPDTQYF. The CDR3 DNA reads as TGTGCCAGCATTCTCTACCGGACAGGGCCCCCAGATACGCAGTATTTT.

The chain has TRBV6-5 and TRBJ1-4, with D perhaps TRBD1 (5 bases). The V end was cut by 8 bases, the J end by 4 bases, with 14 bases between. This CDR3 region has 14 residues. Germline assignment: CDR1 MNHEY and CDR2 SVGAGI. This chain's CDR3 is CASRQRTFNEKLFF. The CDR3 DNA is TGTGCCAGCCGACAGAGAACTTTTAATGAAAAACTGTTTTTT.

This chain links TRBV7-2 with TRBJ2-7; 12 bases map to TRBD2. The CDR3 is made up of 13 amino acids. V trimming: 4 bases; J trimming: 6 bases; junction bases outside the gene matches: 1. Germline loops: CDR1 SGHTA, CDR2 FQGNSA. In nucleotides, the CDR3 is TGTGCCAGCAGCTCGGGACTAGCGGGCGAGCAGTACTTC. It codes for CASSSGLAGEQYF.